This T cell receptor (beta chain) was sequenced in a study of human T cells and chemical hapten exposure. Study details: Patients, predominantly female, presented with alopecia areata, totalis or universalis. Largely, small differences in pooled library volume made per-sample TCR yields vary. Study-wide results and caveats: The number of TCRs above 1 in 1000 frequency did not change after DPC sensitization.

This clonotype was counted ten times or more. Its matching antigen is unknown. The time point is: patch test 2, 6 weeks after DPC sensitization. Treatment reported: therapeutic diphenylcyclopropenone sensitization with weekly scalp DPC. Individual cDNA molecules (in the library) carried attached unique molecular identifiers. TCRdb re-derived calls from the RACE reads in MiXCR, one entry per CDR3 protein. Of about 140,000 distinct CDR3 sequences detected, roughly 10% appear once; the ten largest clones hold around 1.4%. V lost 3 bases to trimming and J lost 2 bases, with 16 bases between them. CDR3 length equals 17 residues. CDR1 and CDR2 from the germline V gene are WSHSY and SAAADI.

This sequence was found in a woman in her 50s with alopecia areata. Some clones in this sample may be carry-over from other donors' samples. The chain carries TRBV10-2 and TRBJ2-2; possibly TRBD2 for D (7 bases). The sequenced sample was whole blood, obtained in connection with sensitization to the hapten diphenylcyclopropenone (DPC). The CDR3 sequence is CASSERVGGPNTGELFF. CDR3 in DNA: TGCGCCAGCAGTGAAAGGGTCGGGGGGCCCAACACCGGGGAGCTGTTTTTT.